This TCR beta chain is from a study of blood T cells in healthy people across ages. The second PCR ran 7 to 11 cycles with a sample-barcoded 5' primer and J-beta primers. TCRdb processed the 5' RACE reads anew with MiXCR; each CDR3 protein has one entry. The sample shows 650,000 to 950,000 distinct CDR3 sequences, around 43% of them seen only once. This TCR derives from a man aged 55 to 70 in good health. Sequenced sample: blood.

Here the CDR3 DNA reads TGTGCCAGCAGTTTATCAGGGGATGAAAAACTGTTTTTT. This gives the protein CASSLSGDEKLFF. The rearrangement joins TRBV12-3 or TRBV12-4 to TRBJ1-4, with D possibly being TRBD1 (6 bases). The V gene lost 2 bases and the J gene lost 6 bases, with 7 bases spanning the gap. CDR3 length: 13 amino acids.